Given below is one TCR beta chain in context. The antigen is unknown. The data derive from a study of T cell responses to AZD1222 COVID-19 vaccine. Study-wide findings and caveats: Repertoires were sampled only after the peak T cell response. Two AZD1222 doses significantly raised spike-specific TCR breadth and depth over controls. The sample set comprised mostly white British donors with more females, and clonal diversity was possibly underestimated. Unmutated variant regions are reportedly the target of nearly half of TCRs that are spike-specific.

Sequencing was performed with immunoSEQ multiplex PCR; in TCRdb, only in-frame clones are kept and a portion is missing. The sample contains about 70,000 clones, 88% of which appear only once. CDR1 is GTSNPN and CDR2 is SVGIG in the germline V gene (reference sequence). This CDR3 is built from 13 residues. The germline V and J ends were trimmed by 2 bases and 5 bases, with 9 bases remaining between them. The genes are TRBV30 and TRBJ2-2; unclear D gene. This TCR was sampled from an adult who received the MenACWY meningococcal vaccine as a control. This specimen consisted of peripheral blood, obtained 28 days after the second dose of the MenACWY control vaccine. The CDR3 spells CAWSFFSTGELFF. CDR3 nucleotides: TGTGCCTGGAGTTTTTTCTCTACCGGGGAGCTGTTTTTT.